This passage covers 25 T cell receptor beta chains from one sample sequenced in a study of T cells in Graves' hyperthyroidism and ophthalmopathy. Amplified TCR beta CDR3 regions came from RNA transcripts. The HTBI set primed first-round TCR CDR3 RT-PCR. TCRdb fed the multiplex PCR reads into MiXCR, producing one record per CDR3 protein. This table holds over 500,000 distinct CDR3 sequences, 14% found once. Sequencing was performed on blood. These receptors were taken from a woman between 40 and 50 years old with Graves' hyperthyroidism.

Many counts were recorded for this clonotype. This sequence joins TRBV28 and TRBJ2-1; 10 nucleotides agree with TRBD1. Germline assignment: CDR1 MDHEN and CDR2 SYDVKM. The J segment lost 7 bases and the V segment lost 3 bases, leaving 6 bases of the junction unmatched. The CDR3 sequence is 15 residues long. The CDR3 sequence is CASSFRDRGPNEQFF. CDR3 DNA: TGTGCCAGCAGTTTTAGGGACAGGGGTCCGAATGAGCAGTTCTTC.

The chain combines TRBV19 with TRBJ2-1; TRBD1 aligns across 7 bases. Germline values: CDR1 LNHDA, CDR2 SQIVND (reference sequence). This CDR3 is 15 amino acids long. Trimming took 10 bases from V and 5 from J; bases not matched to a gene: 14. CDR3 protein: CATKPDRVTHNEQFF. The CDR3 DNA sequence: TGTGCCACCAAACCCGACAGGGTGACCCACAATGAGCAGTTCTTC.

The V call is TRBV20-1, the J call TRBJ2-3; TRBD1 agrees at 8 bases. The V segment lost 3 bases and the J segment 1 base; nucleotides outside the gene matches: 6. This CDR3 is 15 amino acids long. Germline values: CDR1 DFQATT, CDR2 SNEGSKA (reference sequence). CDR3 bases: TGCAGTGCTAGCAGGACAGGGTGGGGCACAGATACGCAGTATTTT. As protein: CSASRTGWGTDTQYF.

The table lists this clonotype with many counts. The V and J genes are TRBV7-6 and TRBJ2-2, with D possibly TRBD2 on 6 matching bases. V was cut by 6 bases and J by 4 bases, with 15 bases left in between. From germline, CDR1 is SGHVS and CDR2 FNYEAQ. The CDR3 runs to 15 residues. The CDR3 region is CASRFSSVSTGELFF. Here the CDR3 DNA reads TGTGCCAGCAGATTCTCTAGCGTTAGCACCGGGGAGCTGTTTTTT.

The J gene is TRBJ2-2, the V gene TRBV30; 9 nucleotides align to TRBD2. Trimming removed 3 bases from V and 5 bases from J; junction bases left unmatched: 4. Germline V lookup: CDR1 GTSNPN, CDR2 SVGIG (reference sequence). The CDR3 sequence is 14 residues long. CDR3 coding DNA: TGTGCCTGGAGGACTAGCGGAAGAACCGGGGAGCTGTTTTTT. It yields the protein CAWRTSGRTGELFF.

This chain joins TRBV5-1 and TRBJ2-7; no clear D gene. CDR1 is SGHRS and CDR2 is YFSETQ in the germline V gene. V dropped 5 bases and J dropped 2 bases, with 11 bases sitting between them. This CDR3 is 13 amino acids long. CDR3 in amino acids: CASRSDNAYEQYF. In DNA form, the CDR3 reads TGCGCCAGCAGATCCGACAATGCCTACGAGCAGTACTTC.

This clonotype turned up a few times. The genes are TRBV5-1 and TRBJ2-1, with a tentative D call TRBD2 (5 bases). Trimming took off 0 bases at V and 7 bases at J, with 11 bases between the two ends. The CDR3 has 14 amino acids. Germline V lookup: CDR1 SGHRS, CDR2 YFSETQ. The CDR3 loop is CASSLEQPGNEQFF. The CDR3 DNA reads TGCGCCAGCAGCTTGGAACAACCGGGGAATGAGCAGTTCTTC.

This clonotype was recorded once. This may arise from a read error, as a much more abundant clone is one base away. V usage is TRBV28 and J usage is TRBJ2-5; 8 bases fit TRBD2. Germline-derived CDR1 and CDR2 are MDHEN and SYDVKM. The CDR3 extends over 14 amino acids. For the CDR3, the DNA is TGTGTCAGCATCCCCCCGGGAGGGCGAGAGACCCAGTACTTC. Its protein is CVSIPPGGRETQYF.

This clonotype was observed at least ten times. The chain joins TRBV10-3 to TRBJ2-1; maybe TRBD1 (6 bases). The V and J ends lost 10 bases and 6 bases respectively, with 16 bases between them. This CDR3 spans 13 amino acids. From germline, CDR1 is ENHRY and CDR2 SYGVKD. The chain's CDR3 is CANTSDSPNEQFF. The DNA for the CDR3 is TGTGCCAATACTTCGGACAGTCCCAATGAGCAGTTCTTC.

The chain combines TRBV6-1 with TRBJ2-7; D perhaps matches TRBD1 (6 bases). Trimming stripped 5 bases from V and 4 bases from J, with 21 bases between. The CDR3 length is 16 residues. Germline V gene lookup returns CDR1 MNHNS and CDR2 SASEGT. The CDR3 sequence: CASSNPTGGISYEQYF. The CDR3 DNA follows: TGTGCCAGCAGTAACCCGACAGGTGGGATATCGTACGAGCAGTACTTC.

This clonotype was picked up many times. The chain uses TRBV18 and TRBJ1-2, with 9 bases that match TRBD1. The germline CDR1 and CDR2 sequences are KGHSH and LQKENI. The CDR3 loop spans 17 amino acids. Trimming took 2 bases from V and 2 from J; bases not matched to a gene: 9. In DNA form, the CDR3 reads TGTGCCAGCTCACCAAGGGACAGGGAAACTCAGAACTATGGCTACACCTTC. Its translation: CASSPRDRETQNYGYTF.

The CDR3 DNA sequence: TGTGCCAGCAGCCACACCCCGGCGGCTAGCGGGAGCCCAGAGACCCAGTACTTC. Its protein is CASSHTPAASGSPETQYF. This chain uses TRBV3-1 with TRBJ2-5, with TRBD2 identical over 10 bases. The V and J ends lost 3 bases and 4 bases, in that order; junction bases with no gene match: 14. CDR1 and CDR2 (germline): LGHDT, YNNKEL (reference sequence). The CDR3 is made up of 18 amino acids.

This clonotype was seen many times. V gene TRBV3-1 combines with J gene TRBJ1-5; D ambiguous. V shed 4 bases and J shed 1 base, with 8 bases lying between them. Germline CDR1 is LGHDT and CDR2 is YNNKEL (reference sequence). The CDR3 contains 14 residues. CDR3 protein: CASSPRGSNQPQHF. CDR3 DNA sequence: TGTGCCAGCAGCCCGCGTGGAAGCAATCAGCCCCAGCATTTT.

The CDR3 DNA is TGTGCCAGTAGTATGGGGGCGATCCGCACAGATACGCAGTATTTT. Amino acid sequence: CASSMGAIRTDTQYF. V gene TRBV19 combines with J gene TRBJ2-3, with D tentatively TRBD1 (6 bases). V was cut by 3 bases and J by 1 base, with 11 bases left in between. Germline V gives CDR1 LNHDA, CDR2 SQIVND (reference sequence). This CDR3 comprises 15 residues.

The J gene is TRBJ2-5, the V gene TRBV2; no clear D. The V and J ends lost 2 bases and 4 bases respectively, with 17 bases between them. This CDR3 region has 16 residues. The V gene's germline CDR1 is SNHLY and CDR2 FYNNEI. CDR3 sequence reads: CASSESVGSMAETQYF. The CDR3 coding sequence is TGTGCCAGCAGTGAATCAGTCGGGTCAATGGCAGAGACCCAGTACTTC.

The chain combines TRBV7-8 with TRBJ2-1; possible D gene TRBD1, 6 bases. The ends were cut back, 5 bases at V and 5 bases at J, with 13 bases in the middle. CDR3 length equals 14 residues. CDR1 SGHVS and CDR2 FQNEAQ come from the germline V gene. DNA of the CDR3: TGTGCCAGCAGCCATCGTTACAGGGACAATGAGCAGTTCTTC. Translating it yields CASSHRYRDNEQFF.

Worth noting for this clonotype: This may be a read error, as it is one base from a much larger clone. CDR3 sequence: CASREDGAKEQYF. The CDR3 bases are TGTGCCAGCCGGGAGGACGGAGCCAAGGAGCAGTACTTC. V gene TRBV6-2 or TRBV6-3 combines with J gene TRBJ2-7; 7 bases match TRBD2. The junction had 11 bases not matched to a gene; V was cut back by 8 bases and J by 7 bases. Per the germline V gene, CDR1 is MNHEY and CDR2 is SVGEGT. The CDR3 contains 13 residues.

The rearrangement joins TRBV4-2 to TRBJ2-1; D remains ambiguous. The CDR3 sequence is 16 residues long. Germline V CDR1 and CDR2: LGHNA, YNFKEQ. Trimming left V 0 bases short and J 6 bases short, with 15 bases between. The CDR3 here is CASSQDLPPATNEQFF. As DNA, the CDR3 is TGTGCCAGCAGCCAAGATTTGCCCCCGGCGACCAATGAGCAGTTCTTC.

This clonotype was counted a few times. The DNA for the CDR3 is TGCGCCAGCAGCCTCCATGGGCGGGAGGCCTACAATGAGCAGTTCTTC. Amino acids: CASSLHGREAYNEQFF. The rearrangement links TRBV5-1 to TRBJ2-1, with TRBD2 matching over 8 bases. The CDR3 runs 16 residues. V lost 4 bases, J lost 2 bases, and 8 bases stayed unmatched. The germline V gene encodes CDR1 SGHRS and CDR2 YFSETQ.

This clonotype has a handful of counts. The chain employs TRBV18 and TRBJ1-5, with a tentative D call TRBD1 (6 bases). The CDR3 extends over 14 amino acids. V dropped 3 bases and J dropped 11 bases, with 17 bases sitting between them. Per the germline V gene, CDR1 is KGHSH and CDR2 is LQKENI. The CDR3 spells CASSPDDRLGSQHF. The CDR3 bases are TGTGCCAGCTCACCGGACGACAGGTTGGGGTCCCAGCATTTT. Full variable domain (remainder filled in from reference TRBV18 and TRBJ1-5): NAGVMQNPRHLVRRRGQEARLRCSPMKGHSHVYWYRQLPEEGLKFMVYLQKENIIDESGMPKERFSAEFPKEGPSILRIQQVVRGDSAAYFCASSPDDRLGSQHFGDGTRLSIL.

The sample holds a few counts of this clonotype. The rearrangement links TRBV29-1 to TRBJ2-2; maybe TRBD1 (5 bases). The germline V and J ends were trimmed by 2 bases and 6 bases, with 7 bases remaining between them. The CDR3 length is 12 residues. Germline V gene lookup returns CDR1 SQVTM and CDR2 ANQGSEA. CDR3 in amino acids: CSVEQGSGELFF. CDR3 bases: TGCAGCGTTGAACAGGGTTCCGGGGAGCTGTTTTTT.

The sample holds many counts of this clonotype. V usage is TRBV27 and J usage is TRBJ2-7; D remains unclear. The V and J ends lost 8 bases and 0 bases respectively, with 14 bases between them. CDR1 and CDR2 from the germline V gene are MNHEY and SMNVEV (reference sequence). This CDR3 has 14 residues. The CDR3 DNA follows: TGTGCCAGCTCCCTAGTGGACGCCTCCTACGAGCAGTACTTC. It is translated as CASSLVDASYEQYF.

This clonotype has at least ten counts. The J gene is TRBJ2-7, the V gene TRBV20-1; 11 nucleotides agree with TRBD2. The CDR3 is 17 residues long. Trimming took 6 bases from V and 3 from J; bases not matched to a gene: 16. Germline lookup yields CDR1 DFQATT and CDR2 SNEGSKA (reference sequence). CDR3 sequence (DNA): TGCAGTGCAAGCCTGGGGACTAGCGGCCCAAGGGGCTACGAGCAGTACTTC. Amino acid sequence: CSASLGTSGPRGYEQYF.

This clonotype was observed a few times. The chain uses TRBV9 and TRBJ1-6; 9 bases map to TRBD1. Unmatched junction bases numbered 11, after V lost 7 bases and J lost 6 bases. Germline loops: CDR1 SGDLS, CDR2 YYNGEE. CDR3 length equals 16 residues. The CDR3 sequence is CASGLAGQGVNSPLHF. The CDR3, as DNA: TGTGCCAGCGGGCTAGCGGGACAGGGCGTTAATTCACCCCTCCACTTT.

This clonotype was counted many times. The rearrangement joins TRBV20-1 to TRBJ1-5, with D perhaps TRBD1 (6 bases). CDR1 DFQATT and CDR2 SNEGSKA come from the germline V gene (reference sequence). With 0 bases removed from V and 2 bases from J, the gap between germline ends came to 8 bases. This CDR3 has 14 amino acids. The CDR3, as DNA: TGCAGTGCTAGAGATCCAGGGGGCAATCAGCCCCAGCATTTT. Amino acids: CSARDPGGNQPQHF.